The 9 T cell receptor beta chains presented below share a single source sample, sequenced in a study of cytomegalovirus exposure and HLA in healthy donors. Primers included in the PCR were 60 Vbeta and 13 Jbeta primers. Repertoires were generated with immunoSEQ multiplex PCR, while TCRdb's copy carries only in-frame clones and drops some. The data contain approximately 170,000 clones, roughly 70% of them singletons. The sequenced sample consisted of PBMCs. All receptors derive from a girl aged 10-17 years in good health and CMV-seronegative.

The chain employs TRBV5-4 and TRBJ1-2; perhaps TRBD1 as D (5 bases). The CDR3 covers 14 residues. Germline CDR1 SGHNT, CDR2 YYREEE (reference sequence). V lost 1 base and J lost 7, with 14 bases in between. CDR3 sequence reads: CASSLFGGGSGYTF. The CDR3 nucleotides are TGTGCCAGCAGCTTGTTCGGGGGGGGTAGTGGCTACACCTTC.

The chain is built from TRBV30 and TRBJ1-1; 7 bases are a match to TRBD1. The V gene's germline CDR1 is GTSNPN and CDR2 SVGIG (reference sequence). With V trimmed by 4 bases and J by 1 base, 12 bases remained unmatched. The CDR3 sequence is 16 residues long. CDR3 sequence reads: CAWNFIPGQKNTEAFF. The DNA for the CDR3 is TGTGCCTGGAACTTCATCCCGGGACAGAAGAACACTGAAGCTTTCTTT.

This rearrangement joins TRBV6-1 to TRBJ2-5, with 10 bases matching TRBD1. Germline CDR1 is MNHNS and CDR2 is SASEGT. This CDR3 spans 14 amino acids. J gave up 3 bases and V 4 bases, and 2 bases lay outside the gene matches. CDR3 in DNA: TGTGCCAGCAGTGGACAGGGGGCAGAAGAGACCCAGTACTTC. Protein product: CASSGQGAEETQYF.

The chain uses TRBV29-1 and TRBJ1-1; tentative D call: TRBD1 (6 bases). The CDR3 contains 12 residues. Germline V CDR1 and CDR2: SQVTM, ANQGSEA. Trimming took 5 bases from V and 4 from J, leaving 11 bases between them. The CDR3: CSVPGVGTEAFF. DNA for the CDR3: TGCAGCGTTCCAGGGGTGGGCACTGAAGCTTTCTTT.

This clone has more than one count but fewer than ten. The chain couples TRBV6-1 to TRBJ1-1; a possible D gene is TRBD1 (5 bases). The CDR3 covers 14 residues. Per the germline V gene, CDR1 is MNHNS and CDR2 is SASEGT. Trimming left V 2 bases short and J 4 bases short, with 11 bases between. CDR3: CASSEQAGGTEAFF. CDR3 DNA sequence: TGTGCCAGCAGTGAACAGGCGGGGGGCACTGAAGCTTTCTTT.

The chain has TRBV7-9 and TRBJ1-1; D gene uncertain. Trimming stripped 3 bases from V and 1 base from J, with 9 bases between. In germline, CDR1 is SEHNR, CDR2 FQNEAQ (reference sequence). The CDR3 contains 14 residues. The CDR3 here is CASSLVEGNTEAFF. CDR3 in DNA: TGTGCCAGCAGCTTGGTGGAGGGGAACACTGAAGCTTTCTTT.

The chain recombines TRBV28 with TRBJ1-1; tentatively, D is TRBD1 (5 bases). Per the germline V gene, CDR1 is MDHEN and CDR2 is SYDVKM. The ends were cut back, 5 bases at V and 7 bases at J, with 14 bases in the middle. The CDR3 contains 13 residues. The CDR3 DNA is TGTGCCAGCAGTCCCTGGGACGGGAGTGAAGCTTTCTTT. This gives the protein CASSPWDGSEAFF.

This chain links TRBV9 with TRBJ2-1; 8 bases are a match to TRBD1. Germline lookup yields CDR1 SGDLS and CDR2 YYNGEE. The J segment lost 3 bases and the V segment lost 0 bases, leaving 5 bases of the junction unmatched. The CDR3 length is 16 residues. The CDR3 sequence: CASSVATGTGYNEQFF. CDR3 coding DNA: TGTGCCAGCAGCGTAGCTACAGGGACAGGCTACAATGAGCAGTTCTTC. Full variable domain (missing parts from reference TRBV9 and TRBJ2-1): DSGVTQTPKHLITATGQRVTLRCSPRSGDLSVYWYQQSLDQGLQFLIQYYNGEERAKGNILERFSAQQFPDLHSELNLSSLELGDSALYFCASSVATGTGYNEQFFGPGTRLTVL.

The chain uses TRBV7-6 and TRBJ2-7; 8 positions match TRBD2. The trim removed 5 bases at V and 12 bases at J, leaving 15 bases unmatched. CDR1 is SGHVS, CDR2 FNYEAQ, per germline. This CDR3 spans 14 amino acids. The CDR3 region is CASSPAAGEPPAYF. In DNA form, the CDR3 reads TGTGCCAGCAGCCCGGCAGCGGGGGAGCCCCCAGCGTACTTC.